Listed below are T cell receptor beta chains from one sample, sequenced in a study of T cells in Graves' hyperthyroidism and ophthalmopathy. MiXCR, run by TCRdb on the multiplex PCR reads, gives a single entry per CDR3 protein. Here the sample spans some 600,000 distinct CDR3 sequences, approximately 13% being singletons. Sample: blood. Receptor source: a woman younger than 45 with Graves' hyperthyroidism that later progressed to Graves' ophthalmopathy. CDR3s include the opening cysteine and the closing phenylalanine or tryptophan. The order of the fields is J gene, D gene, V gene, clone size, CDR3 DNA, CDR3 protein. The D gene is left open where the match is weak. Some rows have no size entry. The others give once, few or many, or a class for an expanded clone.

>TRBJ1-4|NA|TRBV28|NA
TGTGCCAGCAGTTTCTCCGACAGAGAAGAACTGTTTTTT
CASSFSDREELFF
>TRBJ1-3|NA|TRBV7-2|many
TGTGCCATCATCTACCAGCCCTCTGGAAACACCATATATTTT
CAIIYQPSGNTIYF
>TRBJ1-2|NA|TRBV24-1|many
TGTGCCACCAGTGATGTGGACAGATACTATGGCTACACCTTC
CATSDVDRYYGYTF
>TRBJ2-3|TRBD1|TRBV2|many
TGTGCCAGCAGTCCGCCGGACAGGGGAGGAGATACGCAGTATTTT
CASSPPDRGGDTQYF
>TRBJ1-2|NA|TRBV6-1|NA
TGTGCCAGCAAGACGGGGGACAACTATGGCTACACCTTC
CASKTGDNYGYTF
>TRBJ1-1|NA|TRBV5-1|many
TGCGCCAGCAGCTGGACGCGAGCGGACACTGAAGCTTTCTTT
CASSWTRADTEAFF
>TRBJ2-1|TRBD2|TRBV11-3|many
TGTGCCAGCAGCAGGGCGGGGGAGCGGAGCTCCTACAATGAGCAGTTCTTC
CASSRAGERSSYNEQFF
>TRBJ1-5|NA|TRBV2|many
TGTGCCAGCAACGGGCAGTTGAATAGCAATCAGCCCCAGCATTTT
CASNGQLNSNQPQHF
>TRBJ2-1|TRBD2|TRBV7-2|many
TGTGCCAGCAGCAGGACTAGCGGGAGGGTTGAGCAGTTCTTC
CASSRTSGRVEQFF
>TRBJ1-3|TRBD1|TRBV12-3/TRBV12-4|NA
TGTGCCAGCAGTCCCAGGACAGGGGGCGAAAACACCATATATTTT
CASSPRTGGENTIYF
>TRBJ2-5|NA|TRBV7-6|NA
TGTGCCAGCGGGTCTAGGTGGGAAGAGACCCAGTACTTC
CASGSRWEETQYF
>TRBJ1-2|NA|TRBV2|many
TGTGCCAGCAGTGAAGGAGAGGAAAACTATGGCTACACCTTC
CASSEGEENYGYTF
>TRBJ1-1|NA|TRBV28|NA
TGTGCCAGCAGTTTACTCCAGGCTGAAGCTTTCTTT
CASSLLQAEAFF
>TRBJ2-1|TRBD2|TRBV7-9|NA
TGTGCCAGCAGCTTCCCCATGCTGGCGGGAGGCGAGCAGTTCTTC
CASSFPMLAGGEQFF